The source of this TCR beta chain is a study of OX40 agonist ivuxolimab in advanced cancers. Looking at the study overall: Ivuxolimab is a fully human IgG2 antibody that activates OX40 (CD134). Overall study results and limits: CD8+ T cells showed, on average, more clonal expansion than CD4+ cells. At 0.1 to 3.0 mg/kg and by week 6, CD4+ and CD8+ T cells in the blood had expanded clonally.

TCRdb keeps only in-frame clones here, not all; method: immunoSEQ multiplex PCR. The sample carries roughly 86,000 clones, 85% to 90% recorded once. CDR3 length equals 14 residues. The V segment lost 2 bases and the J segment 3 bases; nucleotides outside the gene matches: 2. In germline, CDR1 is GTSNPN, CDR2 SVGIG (reference sequence). Remarks on this clone: The antigen remains undetermined.

The V and J genes are TRBV30 and TRBJ2-2; 8 bases map to TRBD1. Here the sequenced sample was CD4+ or CD8+ T cells sorted from blood, taken in a trial of the OX40 agonist ivuxolimab. The source is an adult with an advanced solid tumor such as melanoma, head and neck, liver or kidney cancer. The CDR3 is CAWSSGGYTGELFF. The CDR3 DNA reads TGTGCCTGGAGTTCAGGGGGCTACACCGGGGAGCTGTTTTTT. Using reference TRBV30 and TRBJ2-2 for the parts outside the CDR3, the full variable domain is SQTIHQWPATLVQPVGSPLSLECTVEGTSNPNLYWYRQAAGRGLQLLFYSVGIGQISSEVPQNLSASRPQDRQFILSSKKLLLSDSGFYLCAWSSGGYTGELFFGEGSRLTVL.